These 6 T cell receptor beta chains were sequenced from one sample in a study of siplizumab effects on memory and regulatory T cells. Some clones are missing from TCRdb's copy, which holds only in-frame ones; the method was immunoSEQ multiplex PCR. Among 50,000 or so clones, more than 75% were seen once, and the ten largest hold about 0.35%. Specimen: naive CD8+ T cells sorted from blood. These receptors were obtained from a human donor in good health.

The chain employs TRBV6-4 and TRBJ2-2, with 9 nucleotides matching TRBD2. J was trimmed by 4 bases and V by 0 bases; bases with no gene match: 3. CDR3 length: 16 residues. Germline CDR1 reads MRHNA; CDR2 reads SNTAGT. The DNA of the CDR3 is TGTGCCAGCAGTGACTCTAGCGGGGGACTCACCGGGGAGCTGTTTTTT. This translates into CASSDSSGGLTGELFF.

This clone was seen once. J is TRBJ2-1 and V is TRBV27; the match to TRBD2 covers 11 bases. The CDR3 runs 16 residues. The germline V gene encodes CDR1 MNHEY and CDR2 SMNVEV (reference sequence). The junction had 4 bases not matched to a gene; V was cut back by 5 bases and J by 1 base. The CDR3 here is CASSPVAGGSYNEQFF. The CDR3 nucleotides read TGTGCCAGCAGTCCCGTAGCGGGAGGGTCCTACAATGAGCAGTTCTTC.

The chain employs TRBV7-6 and TRBJ2-7; D might be TRBD1 or TRBD2, each matching 5 bases. Germline V gene data show CDR1 as SGHVS and CDR2 as FNYEAQ. The CDR3 consists of 14 residues. V lost 8 bases, J lost 2 bases, and 16 bases lay in between. The CDR3 reads CASSYSRGAYEQYF. CDR3 DNA sequence: TGTGCCAGCTCCTATAGCCGGGGCGCCTACGAGCAGTACTTC.

This clone was observed a handful of times. J is TRBJ2-4 and V is TRBV7-9; 9 bases align to TRBD1. This CDR3 is 14 amino acids long. Germline CDR1 reads SEHNR; CDR2 reads FQNEAQ (reference sequence). CDR3 bases: TGTGCAGGGGACAGGGATCTGGCCAAAAACATTCAGTACTTC. This translates into CAGDRDLAKNIQYF. The full variable domain, completed using reference TRBV7-9 and TRBJ2-4, is DTGVSQNPRHKITKRGQNVTFRCDPISEHNRLYWYRQTLGQGPEFLTYFQNEAQLEKSRLLSDRFSAERPKGSFSTLEIQRTEQGDSAMYLCAGDRDLAKNIQYFGAGTRLSVL.

The J gene is TRBJ2-7, the V gene TRBV27, with D unclear. The CDR3 is 15 residues long. V was clipped by 5 bases and J by 0 bases, with 14 bases between them. CDR1 is MNHEY and CDR2 is SMNVEV in the germline V gene (reference sequence). The CDR3 reads CASSLLRVSSYEQYF. In DNA form, the CDR3 reads TGTGCCAGCAGTCTACTCAGAGTTAGCTCCTACGAGCAGTACTTC.

This chain connects TRBV14 to TRBJ2-7; 7 nucleotides line up with TRBD1. Germline V gene data show CDR1 as SGHDN and CDR2 as FVKESK. The CDR3 extends over 16 amino acids. J lost 6 bases, V lost 2 bases, and 13 bases had no gene match. CDR3 region: CASSQPPGTVYIEQYF. In DNA form, the CDR3 reads TGTGCCAGCAGCCAACCACCGGGGACAGTCTATATCGAGCAGTACTTC.